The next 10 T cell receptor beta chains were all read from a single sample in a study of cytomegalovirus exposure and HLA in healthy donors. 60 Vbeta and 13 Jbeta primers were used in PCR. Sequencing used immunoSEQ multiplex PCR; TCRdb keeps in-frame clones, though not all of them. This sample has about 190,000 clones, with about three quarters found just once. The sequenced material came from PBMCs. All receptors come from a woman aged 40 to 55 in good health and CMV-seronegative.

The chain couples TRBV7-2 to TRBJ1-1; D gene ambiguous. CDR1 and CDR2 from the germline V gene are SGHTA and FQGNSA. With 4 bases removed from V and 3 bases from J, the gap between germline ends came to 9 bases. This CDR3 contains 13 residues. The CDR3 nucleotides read TGTGCCAGCAGCTCCCGACGGGACACTGAAGCTTTCTTT. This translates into CASSSRRDTEAFF.

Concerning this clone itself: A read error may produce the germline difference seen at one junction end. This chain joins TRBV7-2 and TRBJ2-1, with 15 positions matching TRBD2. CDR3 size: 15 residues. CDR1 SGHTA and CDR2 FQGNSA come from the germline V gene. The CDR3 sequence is CASSFPGLAGGPLIF. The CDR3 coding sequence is TGTGCCAGCAGCTTCCCAGGACTAGCGGGAGGGCCTCTGATCTTC.

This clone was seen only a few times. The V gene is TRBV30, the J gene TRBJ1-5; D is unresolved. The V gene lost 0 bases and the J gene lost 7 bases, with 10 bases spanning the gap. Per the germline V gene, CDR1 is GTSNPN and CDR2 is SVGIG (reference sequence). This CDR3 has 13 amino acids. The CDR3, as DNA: TGTGCCTGGAGTGTAGAGGGTTACCAGCCCCAGCATTTT. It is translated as CAWSVEGYQPQHF. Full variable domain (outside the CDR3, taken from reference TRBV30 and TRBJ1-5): SQTIHQWPATLVQPVGSPLSLECTVEGTSNPNLYWYRQAAGRGLQLLFYSVGIGQISSEVPQNLSASRPQDRQFILSSKKLLLSDSGFYLCAWSVEGYQPQHFGDGTRLSIL.

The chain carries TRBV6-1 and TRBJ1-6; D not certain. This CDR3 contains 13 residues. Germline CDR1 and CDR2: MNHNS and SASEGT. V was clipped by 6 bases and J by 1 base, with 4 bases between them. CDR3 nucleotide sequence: TGTGCCAGCAGGGAGTCCTATAATTCACCCCTCCACTTT. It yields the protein CASRESYNSPLHF.

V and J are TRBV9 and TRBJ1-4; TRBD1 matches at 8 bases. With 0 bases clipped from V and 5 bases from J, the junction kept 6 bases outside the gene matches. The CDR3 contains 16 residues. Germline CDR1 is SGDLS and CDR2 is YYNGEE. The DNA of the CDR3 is TGTGCCAGCAGCGTAGCCCCAGGGGGCGCAAATGAAAAACTGTTTTTT. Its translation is CASSVAPGGANEKLFF. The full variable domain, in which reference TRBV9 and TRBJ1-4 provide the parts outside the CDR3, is DSGVTQTPKHLITATGQRVTLRCSPRSGDLSVYWYQQSLDQGLQFLIQYYNGEERAKGNILERFSAQQFPDLHSELNLSSLELGDSALYFCASSVAPGGANEKLFFGSGTQLSVL.

The CDR3 nucleotides are TGTGCCAGCAGCTTAGCGCCGTCAGCTAACTATGGCTACACCTTC. It translates to CASSLAPSANYGYTF. The rearrangement joins TRBV7-8 to TRBJ1-2; D is ambiguous. V gave up 0 bases and J gave up 0 bases, with 8 bases separating them. This CDR3 has 15 residues. Germline V gene lookup returns CDR1 SGHVS and CDR2 FQNEAQ.

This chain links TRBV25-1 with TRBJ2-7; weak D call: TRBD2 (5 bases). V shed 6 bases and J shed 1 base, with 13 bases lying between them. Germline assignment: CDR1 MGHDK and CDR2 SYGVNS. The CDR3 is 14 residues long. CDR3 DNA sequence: TGTGCCAGCAGCGGACTGGTAAGGTCCTACGAGCAGTACTTC. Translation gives CASSGLVRSYEQYF.

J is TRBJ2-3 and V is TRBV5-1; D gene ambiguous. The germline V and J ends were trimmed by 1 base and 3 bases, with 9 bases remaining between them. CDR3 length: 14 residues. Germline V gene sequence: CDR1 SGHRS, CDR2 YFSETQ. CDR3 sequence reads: CASSLTRGTDTQYF. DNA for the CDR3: TGCGCCAGCAGCTTGACCCGAGGTACAGATACGCAGTATTTT. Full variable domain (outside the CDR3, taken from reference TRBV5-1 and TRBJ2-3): KAGVTQTPRYLIKTRGQQVTLSCSPISGHRSVSWYQQTPGQGLQFLFEYFSETQRNKGNFPGRFSGRQFSNSRSEMNVSTLELGDSALYLCASSLTRGTDTQYFGPGTRLTVL.

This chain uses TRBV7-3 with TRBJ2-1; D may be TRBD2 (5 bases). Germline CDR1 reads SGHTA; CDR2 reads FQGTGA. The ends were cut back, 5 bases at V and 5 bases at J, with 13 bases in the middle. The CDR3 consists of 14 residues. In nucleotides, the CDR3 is TGTGCCAGCAGCCTCCGGGGTCACGACAATGAGCAGTTCTTC. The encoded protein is CASSLRGHDNEQFF.

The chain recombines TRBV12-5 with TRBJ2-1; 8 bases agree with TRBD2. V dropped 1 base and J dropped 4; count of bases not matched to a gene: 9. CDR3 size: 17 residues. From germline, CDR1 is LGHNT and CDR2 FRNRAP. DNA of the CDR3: TGTGCTAGTGGTTTGGACCCTCCGGGACTAGAGTACAATGAGCAGTTCTTC. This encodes CASGLDPPGLEYNEQFF.